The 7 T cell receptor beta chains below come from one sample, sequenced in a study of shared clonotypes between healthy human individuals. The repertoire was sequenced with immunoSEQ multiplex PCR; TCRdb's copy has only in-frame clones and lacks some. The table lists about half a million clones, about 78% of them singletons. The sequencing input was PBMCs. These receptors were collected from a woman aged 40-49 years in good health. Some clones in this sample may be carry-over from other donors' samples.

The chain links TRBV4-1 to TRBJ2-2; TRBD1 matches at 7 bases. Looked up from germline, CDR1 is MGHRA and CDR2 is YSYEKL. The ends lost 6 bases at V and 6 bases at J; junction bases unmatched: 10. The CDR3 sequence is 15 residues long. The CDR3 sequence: CASSPRNRGSGELFF. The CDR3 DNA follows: TGCGCCAGCAGTCCGCGGAACAGGGGATCCGGGGAGCTGTTTTTT.

The CDR3 coding sequence is TGTGCCAGCAGCCAATTCTCGGGACCATACAATGAGCAGTTCTTC. It translates to CASSQFSGPYNEQFF. The V call is TRBV4-2, the J call TRBJ2-1; the D call may be TRBD1 or TRBD2 (5 bases each). From germline, CDR1 is LGHNA and CDR2 YNFKEQ. This CDR3 region has 15 residues. V lost 2 bases and J 4 bases, leaving 12 bases between the germline ends.

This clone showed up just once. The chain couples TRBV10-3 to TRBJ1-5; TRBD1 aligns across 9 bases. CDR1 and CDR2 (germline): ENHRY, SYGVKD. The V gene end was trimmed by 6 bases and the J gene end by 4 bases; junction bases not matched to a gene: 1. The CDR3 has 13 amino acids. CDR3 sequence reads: CAIRQGANQPQHF. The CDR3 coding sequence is TGTGCCATCAGACAGGGGGCGAATCAGCCCCAGCATTTT.

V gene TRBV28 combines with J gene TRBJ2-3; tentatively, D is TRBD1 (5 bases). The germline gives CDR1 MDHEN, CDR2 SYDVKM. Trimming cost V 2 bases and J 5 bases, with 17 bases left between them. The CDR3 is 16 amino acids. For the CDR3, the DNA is TGTGCCAGCAGTTTAGGCCCCCGCAGGGTCCAAGATACGCAGTATTTT. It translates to CASSLGPRRVQDTQYF. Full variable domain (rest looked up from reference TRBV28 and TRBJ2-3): DVKVTQSSRYLVKRTGEKVFLECVQDMDHENMFWYRQDPGLGLRLIYFSYDVKMKEKGDIPEGYSVSREKKERFSLILESASTNQTSMYLCASSLGPRRVQDTQYFGPGTRLTVL.

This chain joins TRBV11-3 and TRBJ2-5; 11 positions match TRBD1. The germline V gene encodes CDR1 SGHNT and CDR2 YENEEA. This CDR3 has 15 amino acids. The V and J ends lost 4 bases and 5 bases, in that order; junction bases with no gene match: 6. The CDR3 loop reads CASSSGTGGGETQYF. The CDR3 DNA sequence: TGTGCCAGCAGCTCCGGGACAGGGGGTGGGGAGACCCAGTACTTC.

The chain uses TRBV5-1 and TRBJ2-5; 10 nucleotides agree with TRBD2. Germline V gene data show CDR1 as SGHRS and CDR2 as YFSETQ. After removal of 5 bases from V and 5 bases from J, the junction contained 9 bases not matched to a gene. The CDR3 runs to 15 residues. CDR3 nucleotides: TGCGCCAGCAGGGACCGGACTAGCGGCGGGGAGACCCAGTACTTC. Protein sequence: CASRDRTSGGETQYF.

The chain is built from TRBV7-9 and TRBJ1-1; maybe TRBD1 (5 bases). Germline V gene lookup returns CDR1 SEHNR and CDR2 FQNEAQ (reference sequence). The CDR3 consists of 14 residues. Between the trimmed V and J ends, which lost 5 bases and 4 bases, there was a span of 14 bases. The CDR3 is CASSPDPGSTEAFF. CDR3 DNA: TGTGCCAGCAGCCCGGACCCAGGGAGCACTGAAGCTTTCTTT.